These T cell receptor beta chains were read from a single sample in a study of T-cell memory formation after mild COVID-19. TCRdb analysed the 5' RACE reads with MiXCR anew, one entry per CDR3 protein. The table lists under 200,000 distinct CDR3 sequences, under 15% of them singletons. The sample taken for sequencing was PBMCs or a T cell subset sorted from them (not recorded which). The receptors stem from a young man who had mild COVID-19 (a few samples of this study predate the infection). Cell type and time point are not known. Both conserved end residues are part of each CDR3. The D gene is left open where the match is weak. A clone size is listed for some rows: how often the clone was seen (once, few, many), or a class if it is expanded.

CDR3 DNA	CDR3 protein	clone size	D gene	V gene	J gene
TGTGCCAGCAAGGTCCCTGGCGGGGGGGATACGCAGTATTTT	CASKVPGGGDTQYF	few	TRBD2	TRBV28	TRBJ2-3
TGCGCCAGCAGCCTCCTAGCGTCCGGGGAGCTGTTTTTT	CASSLLASGELFF	few	-	TRBV4-3	TRBJ2-2
TGTGCCAGCAGTTCCTACCCCGGAGGCGGGTATGGCTACACCTTC	CASSSYPGGGYGYTF	few	-	TRBV12-3/TRBV12-4	TRBJ1-2
TGTGCCAGCAGCCGCGTACAGGGGGGCTACACTGAAGCTTTCTTT	CASSRVQGGYTEAFF	-	TRBD1	TRBV7-2	TRBJ1-1
TGCGCCAGCAGCTTGGGGTCCCAGGGTACTAGCACAGATACGCAGTATTTT	CASSLGSQGTSTDTQYF	-	-	TRBV5-1	TRBJ2-3
TGTGCCAGCAGCTTAAGCGGGGGGGCCCCTAGCACAGATACGCAGTATTTT	CASSLSGGAPSTDTQYF	-	TRBD2	TRBV7-9	TRBJ2-3
TGCGCCAGCAGCCAAATAGGGACAGCGTTCTACAATGAGCAGTTCTTC	CASSQIGTAFYNEQFF	few	TRBD1	TRBV4-1	TRBJ2-1
TGTGCCAGCAGCGGGAGGGGACAGGGGGAAACTGAAGCTTTCTTT	CASSGRGQGETEAFF	-	TRBD1	TRBV9	TRBJ1-1
TGTGCCAGCAGACTTGATCCGACAGGGCCGGCATTAGAGACCCAGTACTTC	CASRLDPTGPALETQYF	-	TRBD1	TRBV4-2	TRBJ2-5
TGTGCCAGCAGTCCAAGAGCTGCAACTAATGAAAAACTGTTTTTT	CASSPRAATNEKLFF	few	-	TRBV12-3/TRBV12-4	TRBJ1-4
TGTGCCATCAGTAGCGGGGGGCGGGATGAGCAGTTCTTC	CAISSGGRDEQFF	many	TRBD2	TRBV10-3	TRBJ2-1
TGTGCCAGCTCACCCTCAAGGGCGCAAGGGGCCAACGTCCTGACTTTC	CASSPSRAQGANVLTF	-	-	TRBV18	TRBJ2-6
TGCGCCAGCACCCTGGGAACAGGGTACGAGACCCAGTACTTC	CASTLGTGYETQYF	-	-	TRBV5-1	TRBJ2-5
TGTGCCAGCAGCCGGGACAGGGAGACCTACGAGCAGTACTTC	CASSRDRETYEQYF	many	TRBD1	TRBV2	TRBJ2-7
TGCGCCAGCAGCTTGGCCGGTACAGGGGGACCCTCCTACAATGAGCAGTTCTTC	CASSLAGTGGPSYNEQFF	-	TRBD1	TRBV5-1	TRBJ2-1
TGTGCCAGCAACCTGAATACAGGGAGGGGCACTGAAGCTTTCTTT	CASNLNTGRGTEAFF	many	-	TRBV28	TRBJ1-1
TGTGCCAGCAGCTTAGACCGCCCGAGCTCCTACAATGAGCAGTTCTTC	CASSLDRPSSYNEQFF	many	-	TRBV7-6	TRBJ2-1
TGTGCCAGCAGTGAGTTCCGGGCGACTAACACTGAAGCTTTCTTT	CASSEFRATNTEAFF	-	-	TRBV2	TRBJ1-1
TGTGCCAGCAGTAGTCGGTATGAGCAGTTCTTC	CASSSRYEQFF	few	-	TRBV6-2/TRBV6-3	TRBJ2-1
TGTGCCAGCAGCCAAGATCTGTCGGATAGCAATCAGCCCCAGCATTTT	CASSQDLSDSNQPQHF	few	-	TRBV4-2	TRBJ1-5
TGTGCCAGCAGTTACTCGAACGCAGAGGGCTACACCTTC	CASSYSNAEGYTF	few	-	TRBV6-5	TRBJ1-2
TGTGCCAGCAGCCCTTGGACTAGCGGGGGGCAAGATACGCAGTATTTT	CASSPWTSGGQDTQYF	few	TRBD2	TRBV7-6	TRBJ2-3
TGCAGTGCTCTCTCCCCAGGTCAAGAGACCCAGTACTTC	CSALSPGQETQYF	few	-	TRBV20-1	TRBJ2-5
TGTGCCAGCAGCTTAGCGGGGCGGCTTACGCGGGATGAGCAGTTCTTC	CASSLAGRLTRDEQFF	-	-	TRBV7-2	TRBJ2-1
TGTGCCAGCACCACCATTGACAGCGTTCAAGAGACCCAGTACTTC	CASTTIDSVQETQYF	few	-	TRBV7-8	TRBJ2-5
TGTGCCAGCAGCGCCAGGACTAGTGTAGATACGCAGTATTTT	CASSARTSVDTQYF	-	TRBD2	TRBV9	TRBJ2-3
TGTGCCAGCAGCCCAGGTCCTGGGTTGCGGGGGACCTACAATGAGCAGTTCTTC	CASSPGPGLRGTYNEQFF	-	TRBD2	TRBV7-2	TRBJ2-1
TGTGCCAGCAGTCTGCGGGGTGGGACAGAGGGCTACGAGCAGTACTTC	CASSLRGGTEGYEQYF	many	-	TRBV6-5	TRBJ2-7
TGCGCCAGCAGCGGGGGACACGTCTATTCGAACACTGAAGCTTTCTTT	CASSGGHVYSNTEAFF	few	-	TRBV5-1	TRBJ1-1
TGTGCCAGCAGCCCCTGGATAACGAACACCGGGGAGCTGTTTTTT	CASSPWITNTGELFF	-	-	TRBV7-3	TRBJ2-2
TGCAGTGCTAGAGCAATATCCGGGACAAAGAACTATGGCTACACCTTC	CSARAISGTKNYGYTF	-	-	TRBV20-1	TRBJ1-2
TGCGCCAGCAGCCAAGAATGGGCCCCCTCCGCAGATACGCAGTATTTT	CASSQEWAPSADTQYF	many	-	TRBV4-1	TRBJ2-3
TGTGCCAGCTCACCACGGCACGGGGGTACGAACACCGGGGAGCTGTTTTTT	CASSPRHGGTNTGELFF	-	-	TRBV18	TRBJ2-2
TGCGCCAGCAGCCAAGATGTGGGGACAGGGGGCCTTGCTGGGGCCAACGTCCTGACTTTC	CASSQDVGTGGLAGANVLTF	-	TRBD1	TRBV4-3	TRBJ2-6
TGTGCCAGCAGCCGATACAGGGGTCTCGGGTACCAAGAGACCCAGTACTTC	CASSRYRGLGYQETQYF	many	TRBD1	TRBV6-5	TRBJ2-5
TGCAGCGTTGAATCCGGATTTCGAGAGACCCAGTACTTC	CSVESGFRETQYF	-	-	TRBV29-1	TRBJ2-5
TGCAGTGCTAGACTTCCAGGGAACGTGAAAGTCTATGGCTACACCTTC	CSARLPGNVKVYGYTF	few	-	TRBV20-1	TRBJ1-2
TGCAGCGTCGGGACTAGCGGAGATACGCAGTATTTT	CSVGTSGDTQYF	few	TRBD2	TRBV29-1	TRBJ2-3
TGCGCCAGCAGCCAAGGAGGGGGGATCCAATCAGCCCAGCATTTT	CASSQGGGIQSAQHF	-	-	TRBV4-1	TRBJ1-5
TGCGCCAGCAGCCAAAGGGCCCCGGGGGCGGGAAACGAGCAGTACTTC	CASSQRAPGAGNEQYF	few	-	TRBV4-3	TRBJ2-7
TGTGCCAGCAGCCCATCCCAAGGGTCTCGGTACAATGAGCAGTTATTC	CASSPSQGSRYNEQLF	-	-	TRBV7-6	TRBJ2-1
TGTGCCAGCAGCCTACAGACGCTAGACTGGGGGGATACGCAGTATTTT	CASSLQTLDWGDTQYF	-	-	TRBV7-8	TRBJ2-3
TGTGCCAGCAGCTCAGTCAGCGGCTACAATGAGCAGTTCTTC	CASSSVSGYNEQFF	few	-	TRBV5-6	TRBJ2-1
TGTGCCAGCAGCCCTTACCTGGGCCTGGGATATGGCTACACCTTC	CASSPYLGLGYGYTF	-	-	TRBV7-2	TRBJ1-2
TGCAGTGCCAGCGGGACAGAGTTAACTAGCACAGATACGCAGTATTTT	CSASGTELTSTDTQYF	-	-	TRBV20-1	TRBJ2-3
TGTGCCAGCAGCTTAGTCGTCGGGGAGGAGACAGATACGCAGTATTTT	CASSLVVGEETDTQYF	few	-	TRBV7-9	TRBJ2-3
TGTGCCAGCAGCTACGAAAGCCACTATGGCTACACCTTC	CASSYESHYGYTF	few	-	TRBV7-9	TRBJ1-2
TGTGCCAGCAGCAGAGAACTAGCGGGGGGATACCAAGAGACCCAGTACTTC	CASSRELAGGYQETQYF	-	TRBD2	TRBV7-2	TRBJ2-5
TGCGCCAGCAGCCAGCCGGGACAGACTAATGAAAAACTGTTTTTT	CASSQPGQTNEKLFF	few	TRBD1	TRBV4-1	TRBJ1-4
TGTGCTAGTGGTTTGACCGGTGGGGACAGCTCCTACGAGCAGTACTTC	CASGLTGGDSSYEQYF	-	TRBD1	TRBV12-5	TRBJ2-7
TGTGCCAGCTTCGTGAAGGGAGGGACCGGGGAGCTGTTTTTT	CASFVKGGTGELFF	-	TRBD2	TRBV28	TRBJ2-2
TGCAGTGCTAGAGGAGATAGCAATCAGCCCCAGCATTTT	CSARGDSNQPQHF	few	-	TRBV20-1	TRBJ1-5
TGCGCCAGCAGCCCACGACAGGGTCGGCAAGAGACCCAGTACTTC	CASSPRQGRQETQYF	few	TRBD1	TRBV5-1	TRBJ2-5